This T cell receptor beta chain was sequenced for a study of cytomegalovirus exposure and HLA in healthy donors. Background on the study: Sequencing of 150 million to 200 million T cells in an earlier analysis found around 120 million unique TCR beta sequences. Study results and caveats: Many donors shared some public TCRs, even though most TCR sequences were rare.

J was trimmed by 7 bases and V by 5 bases; bases with no gene match: 4. Looked up from germline, CDR1 is SGHNT and CDR2 is YENEEA. There are 15 residues in the CDR3. As regards this clone: Antigen specificity is unknown.

It was with 60 Vbeta and 13 Jbeta primers that the PCR ran. Method: immunoSEQ multiplex PCR; TCRdb's copy keeps in-frame clones and lacks some. The sample shows 100,000 to 150,000 clones, approximately 72% of them seen only once. V and J are TRBV11-3 and TRBJ2-2; 13 bases agree with TRBD2. This TCR was sampled from a man aged 18 to 30 in good health and CMV-seronegative. The source material was PBMCs. CDR3 protein: CASSPGTSGDGELFF. CDR3 coding DNA: TGTGCCAGCAGCCCCGGGACTAGCGGGGACGGGGAGCTGTTTTTT.